The source of this TCR beta chain is a study of blood T cell repertoires in COVID-19 (dated by TCRdb to about 2020). In the study overall: Samples from collaborators originated in the United States, Italy and Spain and spanned both the acute and convalescent phases of COVID-19. The prospective study material was composed of cDNA or gDNA derived from T cells, B-cell-depleted T cells, or PBMCs. Deeply sampled blood TCRbeta repertoires from subjects exposed to, actively infected with, or recovered from COVID-19 were included in the dataset. The repertoires were released in a freely available public database intended as a resource for research on the immune response to SARS-CoV-2. The samples were drawn from two sources: the first 160 participants of the ongoing ImmuneRACE study, and 1,254 subjects contributed by 6 global collaborators. Nearly every sample came with metadata listing a de-identified subject ID, COVID-19 status, age in years and sex. Where HLA class I and class II types were available, the types were taken from metadata supplied by the sample provider, not from assay-based typing.

Overall study outcomes, separate from this receptor: Clinical and demographic metadata were provided uncurated, with the amount varying by source and participant.

Each collaborating institution followed its own protocols to collect whole blood in K2EDTA tubes. Collaborator samples were shipped for TCRbeta analysis as frozen whole blood, isolated PBMCs, or DNA extracted from either sample type. TCRbeta CDR3 regions were amplified from genomic DNA by means of the immunoSEQ Assay, a bias-controlled multiplex PCR. The published analysis was carried out like this. The number of nucleated cells in each sample was estimated by amplification of reference gene primers within the assay. To quantify the absolute abundance of each unique TCRbeta CDR3 rearrangement, sequence reads were collapsed and filtered. Productive Simpson clonality was computed per sample as the square root of Simpson's diversity index over productive rearrangements. The table comes from immuneACCESS by way of TCRdb, which keeps in-frame sequences with V and J called. Part of the clones is missing from these tables; in studies checked, under half for an unresolved V gene and the rest for unknown reasons. That table is the source of V, J and clone size, and D and trimming were worked out from the DNA. The sample table holds 100,000 to 150,000 clones, of which around 77% were seen once. Together, the top ten hold approximately 7.9% of the sample.

This clone has just a few counts. Its antigen is currently not known. Base qualities are not provided; no much larger clone lies one nucleotide away. After removal of 4 bases from V and 7 bases from J, the junction retains 11 bases not matched to a gene. The CDR3 numbers 15 residues from cysteine through phenylalanine. Just CDR3 DNA is preserved here, 45 bases in frame from base 1. CDR1 and CDR2 are drawn from the germline V gene (reference sequence): SGHNT, YYREEE. Input material: peripheral blood. The chain employs TRBV5-4 and TRBJ1-5; 7 bases in between match TRBD1. The sequence was collected from a human donor in a cohort sampled during active COVID-19. The CDR3 protein: CASSESGGFGQPQHF. The DNA reads as follows: TGTGCCAGCAGCGAATCAGGGGGATTTGGGCAGCCCCAGCATTTT. Supplemented by the reference TRBV5-4 and TRBJ1-5 proteins around the CDR3, the complete variable domain is ETGVTQSPTHLIKTRGQQVTLRCSSQSGHNTVSWYQQALGQGPQFIFQYYREEENGRGNFPPRFSGLQFPNYSSELNVNALELDDSALYLCASSESGGFGQPQHFGDGTRLSIL.